These T cell receptor beta chains were read from a single sample in a study of cytomegalovirus exposure and HLA in healthy donors. Sequenced by immunoSEQ multiplex PCR; TCRdb stores in-frame clones only, minus some. The sample carries about 100,000 clones, around 81% recorded once. Source material: PBMCs. The source of these receptors is a man aged 35 to 55 in good health and CMV-seropositive. The CDR3 runs from the conserved cysteine through the conserved F or W. Clone size is not always given. Where it is, it says once, few, many or a class for expanded clones.

abundance	v_gene	CDR3aa
-	TRBV7-9	CASSLDRGKRTDTQYF
-	TRBV6-1	CASSGIRASEQYF
-	TRBV18	CASSPRSGGAGELFF
-	TRBV5-5	CASSLALAASYEQYF
-	TRBV6-5	CASSYQGYGNTIYF
-	TRBV6-5	CASSYSDRGYEQYF
few	TRBV7-2	CASLGRGYNEQFF
-	TRBV4-2	CASSQEPGQGDGYTF
-	TRBV9	CASSVAPKGPTEAFF
once	TRBV13	CASSLRQSNEKLFF
-	TRBV19	CASSTPQGTYGYTF
-	TRBV11-2	CASSLDQDRGPYGYTF
-	TRBV5-1	CASSLDRGQGYTF
-	TRBV7-3	CASSVRGDGTEAFF
-	TRBV10-1	CASSEQSAGGYTF
-	TRBV5-4	CASSPPFGQNTDTQYF
-	TRBV27	CASNQLADNEQFF
-	TRBV29-1	CSVESRDIRPDGYTF
-	TRBV5-1	CASSPIPGQGNEQFF
few	TRBV12-2	CASRLPRDRLNEKLFF
-	TRBV19	CASSVPGQGSGELFF
-	TRBV28	CASSLPQGGWGQFF
once	TRBV7-9	CASSHPMTATEAFF
once	TRBV2	CASSESGTGSYEQYF
-	TRBV19	CASSPMGVVNTEAFF
-	TRBV5-1	CASSSRDRAGNEQFF
once	TRBV5-1	CASSQRLAGAQYF
once	TRBV14	CASSQLEARYGYTF
-	TRBV7-2	CASSFGRGNTGELFF
-	TRBV5-1	CASSGGTGLYGYTF
-	TRBV7-9	CASSLGQSTDTQYF
-	TRBV7-6	CASSLGLWTGEAFF
-	TRBV12-1	CASSFVRGKNYGYTF
-	TRBV6-8	CASPVAFF
few	TRBV12-2	CASRHREGPYF
once	TRBV12-5	CASGLGTTPDTQYF
-	TRBV15	CATSGTRGRFEPQHF
-	TRBV27	CASSWEDTDTQYF
once	TRBV6-1	CASSDGTGWGQPQHF
-	TRBV5-6	CASSLPGYETQYF
-	TRBV5-1	CASSFFTSSGNTIYF
few	TRBV6-5	CASRKDTNTGELFF